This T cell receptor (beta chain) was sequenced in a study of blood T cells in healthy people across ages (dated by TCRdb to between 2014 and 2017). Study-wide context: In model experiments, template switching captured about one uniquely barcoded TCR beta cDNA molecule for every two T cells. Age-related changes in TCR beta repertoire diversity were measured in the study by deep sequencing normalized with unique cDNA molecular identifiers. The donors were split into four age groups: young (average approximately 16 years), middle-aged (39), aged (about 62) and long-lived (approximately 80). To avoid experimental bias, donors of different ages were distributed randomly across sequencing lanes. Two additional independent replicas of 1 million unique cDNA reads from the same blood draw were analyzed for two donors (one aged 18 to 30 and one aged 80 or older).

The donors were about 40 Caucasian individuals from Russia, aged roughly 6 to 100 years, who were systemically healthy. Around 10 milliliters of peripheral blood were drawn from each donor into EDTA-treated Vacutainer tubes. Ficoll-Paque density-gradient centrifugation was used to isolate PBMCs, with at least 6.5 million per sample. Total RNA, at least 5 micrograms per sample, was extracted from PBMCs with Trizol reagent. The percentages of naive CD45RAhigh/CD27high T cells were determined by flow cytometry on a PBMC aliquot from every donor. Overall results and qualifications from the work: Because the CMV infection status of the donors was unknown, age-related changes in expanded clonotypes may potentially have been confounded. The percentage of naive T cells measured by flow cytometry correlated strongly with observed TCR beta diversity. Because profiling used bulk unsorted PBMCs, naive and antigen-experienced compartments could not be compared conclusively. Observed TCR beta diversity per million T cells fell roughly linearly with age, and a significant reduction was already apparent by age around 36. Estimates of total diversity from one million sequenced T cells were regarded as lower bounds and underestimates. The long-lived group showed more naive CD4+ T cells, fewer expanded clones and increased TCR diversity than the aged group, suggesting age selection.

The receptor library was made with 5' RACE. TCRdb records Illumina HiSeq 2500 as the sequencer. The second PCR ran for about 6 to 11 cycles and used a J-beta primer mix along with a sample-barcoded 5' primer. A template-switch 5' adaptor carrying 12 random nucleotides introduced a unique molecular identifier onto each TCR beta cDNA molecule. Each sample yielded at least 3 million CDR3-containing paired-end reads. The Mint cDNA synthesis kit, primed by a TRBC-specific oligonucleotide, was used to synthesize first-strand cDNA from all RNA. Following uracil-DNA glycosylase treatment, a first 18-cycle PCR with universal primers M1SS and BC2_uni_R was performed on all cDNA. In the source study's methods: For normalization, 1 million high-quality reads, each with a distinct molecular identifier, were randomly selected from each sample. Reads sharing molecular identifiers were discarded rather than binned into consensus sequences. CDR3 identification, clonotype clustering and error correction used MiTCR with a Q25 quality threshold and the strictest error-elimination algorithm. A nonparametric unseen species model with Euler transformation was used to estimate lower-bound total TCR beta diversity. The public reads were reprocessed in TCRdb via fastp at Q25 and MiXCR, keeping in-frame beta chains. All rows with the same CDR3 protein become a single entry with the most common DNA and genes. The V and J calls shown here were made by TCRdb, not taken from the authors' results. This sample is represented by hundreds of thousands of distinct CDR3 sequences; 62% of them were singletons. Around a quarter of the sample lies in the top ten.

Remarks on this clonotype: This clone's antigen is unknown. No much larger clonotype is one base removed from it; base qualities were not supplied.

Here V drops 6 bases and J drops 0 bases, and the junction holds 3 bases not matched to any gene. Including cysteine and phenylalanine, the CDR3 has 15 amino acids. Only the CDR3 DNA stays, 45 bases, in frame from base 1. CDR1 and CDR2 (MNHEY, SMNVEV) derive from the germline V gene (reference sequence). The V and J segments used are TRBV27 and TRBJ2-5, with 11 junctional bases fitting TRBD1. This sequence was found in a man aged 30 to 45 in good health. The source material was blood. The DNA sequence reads TGTGCCAGCAGACGGGACAGGGGGTACCAAGAGACCCAGTACTTC. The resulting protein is CASRRDRGYQETQYF.